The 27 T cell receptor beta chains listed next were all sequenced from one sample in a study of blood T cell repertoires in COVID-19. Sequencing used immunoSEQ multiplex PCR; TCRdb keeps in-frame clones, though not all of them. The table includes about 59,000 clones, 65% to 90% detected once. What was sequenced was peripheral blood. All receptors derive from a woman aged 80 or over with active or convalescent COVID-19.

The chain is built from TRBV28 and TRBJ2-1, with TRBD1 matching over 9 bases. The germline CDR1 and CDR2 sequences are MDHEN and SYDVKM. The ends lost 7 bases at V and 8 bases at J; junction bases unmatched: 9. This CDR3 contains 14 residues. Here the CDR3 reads CASTRGQGEDEQFF. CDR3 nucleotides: TGTGCCAGCACCCGGGGACAGGGAGAAGATGAGCAGTTCTTC.

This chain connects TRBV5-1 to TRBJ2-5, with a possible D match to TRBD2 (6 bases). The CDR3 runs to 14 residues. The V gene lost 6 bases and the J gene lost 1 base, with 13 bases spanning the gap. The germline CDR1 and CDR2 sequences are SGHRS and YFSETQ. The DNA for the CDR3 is TGCGCCAGCAACGTAGCGGAGCTCCAAGAGACCCAGTACTTC. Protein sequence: CASNVAELQETQYF.

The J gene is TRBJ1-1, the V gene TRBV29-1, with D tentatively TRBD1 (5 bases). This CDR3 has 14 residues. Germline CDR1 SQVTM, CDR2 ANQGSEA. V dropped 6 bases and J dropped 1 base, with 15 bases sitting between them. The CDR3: CSVRGAGENTEAFF. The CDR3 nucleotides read TGCAGCGTCCGCGGGGCGGGGGAGAACACTGAAGCTTTCTTT.

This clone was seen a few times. CDR3 in amino acids: CSASIRDKIYGYTF. The CDR3, as DNA: TGCAGTGCTAGTATCCGCGACAAAATCTATGGCTACACCTTC. The chain links TRBV20-1 to TRBJ1-2, with D hard to call. Germline loops: CDR1 DFQATT, CDR2 SNEGSKA (reference sequence). This CDR3 contains 14 residues. Trimming left V 3 bases short and J 4 bases short, with 15 bases between.

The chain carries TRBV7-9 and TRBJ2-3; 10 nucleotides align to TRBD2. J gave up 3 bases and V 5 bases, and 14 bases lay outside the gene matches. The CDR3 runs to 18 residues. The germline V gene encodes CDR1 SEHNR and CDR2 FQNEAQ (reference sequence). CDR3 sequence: CASSPWVAGGPGTDTQYF. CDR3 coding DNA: TGTGCCAGCAGCCCATGGGTAGCGGGGGGACCTGGGACAGATACGCAGTATTTT. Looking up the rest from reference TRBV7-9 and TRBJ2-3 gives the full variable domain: DTGVSQNPRHKITKRGQNVTFRCDPISEHNRLYWYRQTLGQGPEFLTYFQNEAQLEKSRLLSDRFSAERPKGSFSTLEIQRTEQGDSAMYLCASSPWVAGGPGTDTQYFGPGTRLTVL.

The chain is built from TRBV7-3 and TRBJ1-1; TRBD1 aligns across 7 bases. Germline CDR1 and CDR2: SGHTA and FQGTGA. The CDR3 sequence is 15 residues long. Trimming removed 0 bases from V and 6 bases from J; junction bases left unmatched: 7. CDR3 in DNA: TGTGCCAGCAGCTTAACTTCGGGCACAGGGGCTGAAGCTTTCTTT. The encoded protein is CASSLTSGTGAEAFF.

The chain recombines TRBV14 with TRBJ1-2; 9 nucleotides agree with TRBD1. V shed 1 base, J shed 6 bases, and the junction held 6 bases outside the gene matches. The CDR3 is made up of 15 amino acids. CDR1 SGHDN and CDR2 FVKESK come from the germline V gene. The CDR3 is CASSQGIGQGNGYTF. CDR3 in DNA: TGTGCCAGCAGCCAAGGAATAGGACAGGGGAATGGCTACACCTTC.

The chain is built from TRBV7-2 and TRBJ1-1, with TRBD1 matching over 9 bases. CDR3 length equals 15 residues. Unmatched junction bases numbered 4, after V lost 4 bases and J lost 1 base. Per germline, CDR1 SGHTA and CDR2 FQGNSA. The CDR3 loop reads CASSYEGQGNTEAFF. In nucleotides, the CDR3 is TGTGCCAGCAGCTACGAGGGACAGGGGAACACTGAAGCTTTCTTT.

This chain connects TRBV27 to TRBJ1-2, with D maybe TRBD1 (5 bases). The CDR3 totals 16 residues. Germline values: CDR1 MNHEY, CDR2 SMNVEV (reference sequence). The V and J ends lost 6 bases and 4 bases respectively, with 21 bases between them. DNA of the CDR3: TGTGCCAGCAGCCTTTCTGCGGGGGGGGGAGGCTATGGCTACACCTTC. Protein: CASSLSAGGGGYGYTF.

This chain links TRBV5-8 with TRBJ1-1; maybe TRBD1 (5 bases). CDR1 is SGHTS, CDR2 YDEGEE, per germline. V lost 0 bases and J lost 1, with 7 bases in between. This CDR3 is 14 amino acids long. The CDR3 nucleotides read TGTGCCAGCAGCTTGGGACAGTCGAACACTGAAGCTTTCTTT. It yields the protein CASSLGQSNTEAFF. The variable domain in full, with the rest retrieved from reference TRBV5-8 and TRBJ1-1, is EAGVTQSPTHLIKTRGQQATLRCSPISGHTSVYWYQQALGLGLQFLLWYDEGEERNRGNFPPRFSGRQFPNYSSELNVNALELEDSALYLCASSLGQSNTEAFFGQGTRLTVV.

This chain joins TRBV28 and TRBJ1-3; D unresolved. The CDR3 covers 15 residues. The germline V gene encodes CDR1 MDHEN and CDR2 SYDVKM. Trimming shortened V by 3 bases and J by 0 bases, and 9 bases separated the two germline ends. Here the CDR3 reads CASSFVNLSGNTIYF. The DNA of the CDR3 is TGTGCCAGCAGTTTCGTTAATCTCTCTGGAAACACCATATATTTT.

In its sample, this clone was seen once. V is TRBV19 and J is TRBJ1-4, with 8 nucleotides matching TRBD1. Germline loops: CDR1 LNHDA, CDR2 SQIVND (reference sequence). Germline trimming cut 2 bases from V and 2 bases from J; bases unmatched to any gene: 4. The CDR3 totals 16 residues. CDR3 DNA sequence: TGTGCCAGTAGTATACAGGGGGCACCCACTAATGAAAAACTGTTTTTT. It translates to CASSIQGAPTNEKLFF.

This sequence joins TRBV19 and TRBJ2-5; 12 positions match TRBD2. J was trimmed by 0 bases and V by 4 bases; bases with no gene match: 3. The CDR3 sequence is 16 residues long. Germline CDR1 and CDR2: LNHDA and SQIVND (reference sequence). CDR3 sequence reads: CASSTRLAGDQETQYF. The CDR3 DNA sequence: TGTGCCAGTAGTACCCGACTAGCGGGGGACCAAGAGACCCAGTACTTC.

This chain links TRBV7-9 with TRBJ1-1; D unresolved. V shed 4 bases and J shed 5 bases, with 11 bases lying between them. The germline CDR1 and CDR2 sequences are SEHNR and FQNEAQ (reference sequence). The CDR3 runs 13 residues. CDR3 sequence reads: CASSSKGGTEAFF. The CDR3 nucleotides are TGTGCCAGCAGCTCGAAGGGAGGAACTGAAGCTTTCTTT.

The CDR3 region is CASSHGTGGPYEQYF. The CDR3 coding sequence is TGTGCCAGCAGCCACGGGACAGGGGGACCGTACGAGCAGTACTTC. The chain has TRBV11-2 and TRBJ2-7; 11 bases fit TRBD1. Germline-derived CDR1 and CDR2 are SGHAT and FQNNGV. This CDR3 has 15 residues. The J segment lost 4 bases and the V segment lost 5 bases, leaving 7 bases of the junction unmatched.

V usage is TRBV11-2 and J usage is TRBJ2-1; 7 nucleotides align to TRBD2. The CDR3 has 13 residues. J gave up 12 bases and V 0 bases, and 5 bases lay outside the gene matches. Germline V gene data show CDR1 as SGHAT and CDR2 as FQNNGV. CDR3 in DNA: TGTGCCAGCAGCTTAGAGTCTAGCGGCAGGCAGTTCTTC. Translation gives CASSLESSGRQFF.

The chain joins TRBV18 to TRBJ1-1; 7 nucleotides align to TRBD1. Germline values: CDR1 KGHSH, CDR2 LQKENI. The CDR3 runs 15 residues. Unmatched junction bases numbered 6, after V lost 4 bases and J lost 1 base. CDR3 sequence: CASSLGTVKNTEAFF. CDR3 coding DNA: TGTGCCAGCTCACTCGGGACAGTAAAGAACACTGAAGCTTTCTTT.

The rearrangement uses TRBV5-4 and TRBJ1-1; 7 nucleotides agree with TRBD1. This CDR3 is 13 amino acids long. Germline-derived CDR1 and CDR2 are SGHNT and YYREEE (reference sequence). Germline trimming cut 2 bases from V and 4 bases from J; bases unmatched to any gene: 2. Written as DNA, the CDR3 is TGTGCCAGCAGCTTCGCAGGGGGCACTGAAGCTTTCTTT. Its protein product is CASSFAGGTEAFF.

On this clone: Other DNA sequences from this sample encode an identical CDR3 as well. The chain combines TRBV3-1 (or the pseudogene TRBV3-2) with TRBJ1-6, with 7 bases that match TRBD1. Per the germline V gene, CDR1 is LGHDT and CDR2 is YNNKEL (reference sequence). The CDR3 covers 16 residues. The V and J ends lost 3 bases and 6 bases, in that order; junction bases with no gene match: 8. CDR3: CASSQDAGGGNSPLHF. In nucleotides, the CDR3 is TGTGCCAGCAGCCAGGATGCAGGGGGAGGTAATTCACCCCTCCACTTT.

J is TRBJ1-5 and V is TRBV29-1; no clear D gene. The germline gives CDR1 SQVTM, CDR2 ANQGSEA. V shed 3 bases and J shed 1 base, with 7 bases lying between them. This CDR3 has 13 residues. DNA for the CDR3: TGCAGCGTTGAGACCGGGAGCAATCAGCCCCAGCATTTT. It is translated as CSVETGSNQPQHF.

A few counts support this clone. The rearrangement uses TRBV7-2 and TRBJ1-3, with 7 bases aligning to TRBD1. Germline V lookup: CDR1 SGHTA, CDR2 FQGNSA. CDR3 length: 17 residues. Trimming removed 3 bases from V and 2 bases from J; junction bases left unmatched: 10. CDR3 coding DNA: TGTGCCAGCAGCTTTCAGATCTACAGGGGAACTGGAAACACCATATATTTT. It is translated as CASSFQIYRGTGNTIYF.

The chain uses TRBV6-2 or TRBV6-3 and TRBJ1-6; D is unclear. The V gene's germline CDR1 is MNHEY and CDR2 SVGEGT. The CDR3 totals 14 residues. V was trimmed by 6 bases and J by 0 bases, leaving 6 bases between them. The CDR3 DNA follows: TGTGCCAGCAGCCGCGTCTCCTATAATTCACCCCTCCACTTT. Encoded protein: CASSRVSYNSPLHF.

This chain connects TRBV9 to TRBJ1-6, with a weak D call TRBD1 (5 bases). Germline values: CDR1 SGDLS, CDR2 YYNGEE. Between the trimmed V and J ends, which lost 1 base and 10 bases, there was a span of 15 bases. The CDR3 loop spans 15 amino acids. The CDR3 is CASSVSGQGSSPLHF. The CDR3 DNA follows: TGTGCCAGCAGCGTATCGGGTCAGGGTAGCTCACCCCTCCACTTT.

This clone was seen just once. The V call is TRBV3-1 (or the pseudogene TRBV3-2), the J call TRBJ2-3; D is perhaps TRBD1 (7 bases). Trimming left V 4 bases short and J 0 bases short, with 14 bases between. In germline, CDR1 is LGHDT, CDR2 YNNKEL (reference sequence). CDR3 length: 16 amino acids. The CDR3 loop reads CASSRDQGGSTDTQYF. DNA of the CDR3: TGTGCCAGCAGCCGGGATCAGGGGGGTAGCACAGATACGCAGTATTTT.

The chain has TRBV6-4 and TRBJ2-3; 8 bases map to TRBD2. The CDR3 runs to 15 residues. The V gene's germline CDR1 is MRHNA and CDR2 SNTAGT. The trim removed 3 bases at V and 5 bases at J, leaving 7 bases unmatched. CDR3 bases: TGTGCCAGCAGTGAAAGCGGGGGCCAACGAGATACGCAGTATTTT. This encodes CASSESGGQRDTQYF.

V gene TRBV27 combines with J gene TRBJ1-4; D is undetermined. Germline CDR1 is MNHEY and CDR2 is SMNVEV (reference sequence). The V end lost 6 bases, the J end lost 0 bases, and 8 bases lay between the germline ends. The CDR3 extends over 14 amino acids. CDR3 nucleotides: TGTGCCAGCAGCCTGGTAGCAACTAATGAAAAACTGTTTTTT. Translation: CASSLVATNEKLFF.

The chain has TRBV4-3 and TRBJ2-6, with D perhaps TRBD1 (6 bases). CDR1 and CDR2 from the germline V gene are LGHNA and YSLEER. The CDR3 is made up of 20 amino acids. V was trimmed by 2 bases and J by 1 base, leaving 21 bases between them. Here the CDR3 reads CASSQLGGPGVGSGANVLTF. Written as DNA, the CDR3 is TGCGCCAGCAGCCAATTAGGGGGACCAGGGGTGGGTTCTGGGGCCAACGTCCTGACTTTC.